The present T cell receptor (beta chain) was sequenced within a study of quantifying T cell responses using KT2 cells. Background on the study: RNA was reverse transcribed with TCR alpha and beta constant-region primers. The second PCR was a qPCR stopped at a predetermined fluorescence threshold.

Whole-study results and caveats: Detection of KT2 sequences held at the lowest tested level, about one cell per 100,000 PBMC.

A word on this clonotype: What it binds is unknown.

A single-stranded UMI oligo with SP2 sequence was ligated to cDNA 3' ends. First-round PCR used three to five cycles and beta primers RC1.1 and RC1.2 covering TRBC1 and TRBC2. TCRdb called the UMI-ligation and nested PCR reads again in MiXCR, with one record for every CDR3 protein. This table has around 56,000 distinct CDR3 sequences, around 12% appearing once. The germline V gene has CDR1 SGDLS and CDR2 YYNGEE. The CDR3 is made up of 16 amino acids. V lost 3 bases, J lost 0 bases, and 13 bases lay in between. Unfractionated PBMC were spiked with known numbers of KT2 clone cells. Different KT2-to-PBMC ratios were created with a constant PBMC count.

The J gene is TRBJ2-4, the V gene TRBV9; D ambiguous. The sequence came from a human donor. Sequenced material: PBMCs spiked with cells of the T cell clone KT2. CDR3 in DNA: TGTGCCAGCAGCGAGTACAGCGACCTAGCCAAAAACATTCAGTACTTC. It translates to CASSEYSDLAKNIQYF.